This T cell receptor beta chain was profiled in a study of blood T cell repertoires in COVID-19. Per the study methods: Nucleated cell number was recorded as an estimate derived from reference gene primer amplification. Sequenced by immunoSEQ multiplex PCR; TCRdb stores in-frame clones only, minus some. V and J calls and clone size are those listed in that table; D and trimming were worked out from the DNA. The sample has fewer than 150,000 clones, more than 70% seen once; the top ten hold 3% to 4.5%. This CDR3 is 17 amino acids long. The germline V gene encodes CDR1 MGHRA and CDR2 YSYEKL. Trimming cost V 6 bases and J 2 bases, with 20 bases left between them.

The chain links TRBV4-1 to TRBJ2-1, with a weak D call TRBD2 (6 bases). Sequenced sample: peripheral blood. The clonotype originates from a woman aged 60-75 years with acute or convalescent COVID-19. The chain's CDR3 is CASSREGSSVAYNEQFF. CDR3 nucleotide sequence: TGCGCCAGCAGTCGAGAGGGGTCTAGCGTGGCCTACAATGAGCAGTTCTTC.